Detailed here is one TCR beta chain. The data stem from a study of blood T cell repertoires in COVID-19. Germline CDR1 is MNHEY and CDR2 is SVGAGI. Deletions cut 6 bases from V and 0 bases from J, with 14 bases between. The CDR3 has 15 residues. The repertoire was sequenced with immunoSEQ multiplex PCR; TCRdb's copy has only in-frame clones and lacks some. This repertoire shows over 60,000 clones, roughly 77% found once; its top ten account for 9.2%. The rearrangement joins TRBV6-5 to TRBJ1-1; no clear D gene. The receptor was derived from a human donor in a cohort sampled during active COVID-19. Sequenced sample: peripheral blood. CDR3 in amino acids: CASSPQDYMNTEAFF. DNA of the CDR3: TGTGCCAGCAGCCCCCAGGATTATATGAACACTGAAGCTTTCTTT.